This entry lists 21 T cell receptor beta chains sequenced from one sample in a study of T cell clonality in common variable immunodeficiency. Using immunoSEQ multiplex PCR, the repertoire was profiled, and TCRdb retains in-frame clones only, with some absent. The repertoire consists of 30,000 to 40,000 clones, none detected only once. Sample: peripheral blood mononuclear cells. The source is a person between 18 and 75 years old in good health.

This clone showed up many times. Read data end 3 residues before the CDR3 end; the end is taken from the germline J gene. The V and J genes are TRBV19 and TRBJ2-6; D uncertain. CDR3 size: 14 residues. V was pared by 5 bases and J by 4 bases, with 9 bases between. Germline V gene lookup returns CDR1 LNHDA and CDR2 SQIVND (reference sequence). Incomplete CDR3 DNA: TGTGCCAGTAGTCCCCAGGCCGGGGCCAACGTC. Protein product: CASSPQAGANV. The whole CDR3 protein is CASSPQAGANVLTF.

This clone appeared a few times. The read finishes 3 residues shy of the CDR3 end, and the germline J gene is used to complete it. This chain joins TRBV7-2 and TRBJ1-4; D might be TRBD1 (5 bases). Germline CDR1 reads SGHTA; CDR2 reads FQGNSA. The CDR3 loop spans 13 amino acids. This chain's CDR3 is CASSVIGDSPLFF. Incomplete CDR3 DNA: TGTGCCAGCAGCGTTATAGGGGATTCACCA.

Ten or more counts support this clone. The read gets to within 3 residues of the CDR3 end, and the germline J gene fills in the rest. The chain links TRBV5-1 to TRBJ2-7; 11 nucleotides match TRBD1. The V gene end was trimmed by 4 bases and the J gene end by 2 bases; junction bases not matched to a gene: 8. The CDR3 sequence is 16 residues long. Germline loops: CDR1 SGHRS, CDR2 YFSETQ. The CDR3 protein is CASSIGPGQGAYEQYF. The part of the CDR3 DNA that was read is TGCGCCAGCAGCATAGGACCGGGACAGGGGGCCTACGAG.

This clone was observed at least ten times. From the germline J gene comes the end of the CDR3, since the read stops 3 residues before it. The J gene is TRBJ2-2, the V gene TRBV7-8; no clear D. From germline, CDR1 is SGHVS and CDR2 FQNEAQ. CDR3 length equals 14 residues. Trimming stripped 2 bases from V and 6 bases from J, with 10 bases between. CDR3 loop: CASSLTRLAGELFF. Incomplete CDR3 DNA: TGTGCCAGCAGCTTAACCCGGCTAGCCGGGGAG.

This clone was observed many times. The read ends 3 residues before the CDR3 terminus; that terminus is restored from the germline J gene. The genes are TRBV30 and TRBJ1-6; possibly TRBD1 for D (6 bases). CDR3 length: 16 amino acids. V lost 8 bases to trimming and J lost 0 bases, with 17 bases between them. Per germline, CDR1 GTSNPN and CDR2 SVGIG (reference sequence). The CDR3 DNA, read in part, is TGTGCCGTAAACAGGGACCTGAGCTCCTATAATTCACCC. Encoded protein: CAVNRDLSSYNSP. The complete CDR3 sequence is CAVNRDLSSYNSPLHF. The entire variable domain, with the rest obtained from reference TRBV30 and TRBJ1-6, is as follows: SQTIHQWPATLVQPVGSPLSLECTVEGTSNPNLYWYRQAAGRGLQLLFYSVGIGQISSEVPQNLSASRPQDRQFILSSKKLLLSDSGFYLCAVNRDLSSYNSPLHFGNGTRLTVT.

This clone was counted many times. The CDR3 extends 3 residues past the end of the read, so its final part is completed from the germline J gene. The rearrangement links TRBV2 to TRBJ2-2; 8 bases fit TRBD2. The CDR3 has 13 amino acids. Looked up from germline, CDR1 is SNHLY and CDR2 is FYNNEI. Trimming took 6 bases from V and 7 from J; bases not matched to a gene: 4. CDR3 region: CASRPLAGGELFF. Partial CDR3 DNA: TGTGCCAGCAGACCTCTAGCGGGCGGGGAG.

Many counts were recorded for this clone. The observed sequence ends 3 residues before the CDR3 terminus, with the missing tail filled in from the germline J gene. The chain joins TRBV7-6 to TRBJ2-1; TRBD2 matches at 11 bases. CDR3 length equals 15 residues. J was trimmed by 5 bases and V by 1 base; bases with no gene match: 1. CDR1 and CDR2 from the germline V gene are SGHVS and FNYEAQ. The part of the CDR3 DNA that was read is TGTGCCAGCAGCTTAGTGACTAGCGGGAACAATGAG. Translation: CASSLVTSGNNE. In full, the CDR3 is CASSLVTSGNNEQFF.

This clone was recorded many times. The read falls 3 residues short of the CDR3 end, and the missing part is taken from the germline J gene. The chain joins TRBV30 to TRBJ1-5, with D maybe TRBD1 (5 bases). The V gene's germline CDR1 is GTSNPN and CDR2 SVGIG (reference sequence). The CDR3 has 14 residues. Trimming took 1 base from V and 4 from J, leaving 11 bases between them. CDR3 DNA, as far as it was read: TGTGCCTGGAGTGAGGCGAGGGGTAATCAGCCC. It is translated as CAWSEARGNQP. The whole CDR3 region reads CAWSEARGNQPQHF.

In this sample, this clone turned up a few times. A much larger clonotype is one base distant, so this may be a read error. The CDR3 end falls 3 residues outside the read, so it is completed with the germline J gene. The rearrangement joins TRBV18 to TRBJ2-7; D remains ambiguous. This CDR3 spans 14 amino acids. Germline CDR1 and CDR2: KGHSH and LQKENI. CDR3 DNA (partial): TGTGCCAGCCCACCCCCCCAGGAACCCCACGAG. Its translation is CASPPPQEPHE. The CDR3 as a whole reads CASPPPQEPHEQYF.

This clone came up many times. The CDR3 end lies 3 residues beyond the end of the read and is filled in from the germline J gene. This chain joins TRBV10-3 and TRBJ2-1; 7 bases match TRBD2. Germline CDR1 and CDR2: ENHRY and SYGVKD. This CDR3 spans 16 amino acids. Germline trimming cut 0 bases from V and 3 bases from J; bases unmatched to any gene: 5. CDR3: CAISESDSGRYNEQFF. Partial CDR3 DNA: TGTGCCATCAGTGAGTCGGATAGCGGGCGCTACAATGAG.

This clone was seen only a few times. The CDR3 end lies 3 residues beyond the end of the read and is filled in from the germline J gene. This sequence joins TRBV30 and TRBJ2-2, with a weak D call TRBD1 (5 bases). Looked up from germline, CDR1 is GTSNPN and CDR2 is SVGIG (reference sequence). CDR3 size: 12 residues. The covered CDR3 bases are TGTGCCTGGAGTAAGGGGAATGAAAAG. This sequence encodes CAWSKGNEK. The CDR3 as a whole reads CAWSKGNEKLFF.

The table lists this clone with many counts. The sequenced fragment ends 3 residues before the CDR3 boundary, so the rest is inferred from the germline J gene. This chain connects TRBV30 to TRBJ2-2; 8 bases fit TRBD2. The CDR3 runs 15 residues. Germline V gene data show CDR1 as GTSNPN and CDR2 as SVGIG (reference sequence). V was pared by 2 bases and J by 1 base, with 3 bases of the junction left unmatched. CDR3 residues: CAWSSLAVNTGELFF. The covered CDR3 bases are TGTGCCTGGAGTTCACTAGCGGTGAACACCGGGGAG.

CDR3 DNA (partial): TGTGCCTGGAGGCCCAGCGGGAGTCGGGTTGAC. This encodes CAWRPSGSRVD. The full CDR3 reads CAWRPSGSRVDYTF. The gene calls are TRBV30 and TRBJ1-2, with D hard to call. The read is 3 residues too short to cover the CDR3 end, so that end is filled in from the germline J gene. CDR3 length: 14 residues. Germline CDR1 and CDR2: GTSNPN and SVGIG (reference sequence).

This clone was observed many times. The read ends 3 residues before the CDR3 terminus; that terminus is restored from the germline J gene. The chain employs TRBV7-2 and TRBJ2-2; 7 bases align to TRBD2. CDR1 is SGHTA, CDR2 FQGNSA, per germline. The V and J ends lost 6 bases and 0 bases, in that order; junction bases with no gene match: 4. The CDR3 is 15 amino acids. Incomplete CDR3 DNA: TGTGCCAGCAGTTGGGGGGGTCCGAACACCGGGGAG. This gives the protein CASSWGGPNTGE. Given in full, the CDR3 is CASSWGGPNTGELFF. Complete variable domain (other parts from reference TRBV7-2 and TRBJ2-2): GAGVSQSPSNKVTEKGKDVELRCDPISGHTALYWYRQSLGQGLEFLIYFQGNSAPDKSGLPSDRFSAERTGGSVSTLTIQRTQQEDSAVYLCASSWGGPNTGELFFGEGSRLTVL.

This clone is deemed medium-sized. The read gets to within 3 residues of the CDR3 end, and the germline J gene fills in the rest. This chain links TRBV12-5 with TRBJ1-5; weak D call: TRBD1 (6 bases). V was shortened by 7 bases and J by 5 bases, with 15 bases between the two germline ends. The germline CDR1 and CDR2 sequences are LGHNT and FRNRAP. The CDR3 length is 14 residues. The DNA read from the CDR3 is TGTGCTAGTGCCCCACCGGACAGACATCAGCCC. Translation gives CASAPPDRHQP. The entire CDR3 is CASAPPDRHQPQHF.

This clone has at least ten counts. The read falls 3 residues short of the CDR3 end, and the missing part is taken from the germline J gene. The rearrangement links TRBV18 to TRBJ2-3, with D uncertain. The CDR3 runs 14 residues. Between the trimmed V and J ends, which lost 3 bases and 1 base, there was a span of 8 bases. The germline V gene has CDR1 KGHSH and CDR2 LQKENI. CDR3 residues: CASSPSEGTDTQYF. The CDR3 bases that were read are TGTGCCAGCTCACCCAGCGAGGGCACAGATACG.

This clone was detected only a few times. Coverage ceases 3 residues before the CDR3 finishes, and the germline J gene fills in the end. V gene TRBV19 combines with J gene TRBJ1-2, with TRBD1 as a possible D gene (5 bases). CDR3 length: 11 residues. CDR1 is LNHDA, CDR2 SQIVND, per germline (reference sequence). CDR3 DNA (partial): TGTGCTGCGGGACTGCCCTATGGC. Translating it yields CAAGLPYG. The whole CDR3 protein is CAAGLPYGYTF. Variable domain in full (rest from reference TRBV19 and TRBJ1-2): DGGITQSPKYLFRKEGQNVTLSCEQNLNHDAMYWYRQDPGQGLRLIYYSQIVNDFQKGDIAEGYSVSREKKESFPLTVTSAQKNPTAFYLCAAGLPYGYTFGSGTRLTVV.

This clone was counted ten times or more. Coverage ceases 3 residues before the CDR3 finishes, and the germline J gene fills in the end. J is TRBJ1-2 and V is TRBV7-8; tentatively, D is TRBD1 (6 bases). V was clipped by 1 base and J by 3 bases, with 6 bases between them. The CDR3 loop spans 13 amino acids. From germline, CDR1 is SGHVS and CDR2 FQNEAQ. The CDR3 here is CASSLGQDYGYTF. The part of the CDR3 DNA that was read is TGTGCCAGCAGCTTAGGACAGGACTATGGC.

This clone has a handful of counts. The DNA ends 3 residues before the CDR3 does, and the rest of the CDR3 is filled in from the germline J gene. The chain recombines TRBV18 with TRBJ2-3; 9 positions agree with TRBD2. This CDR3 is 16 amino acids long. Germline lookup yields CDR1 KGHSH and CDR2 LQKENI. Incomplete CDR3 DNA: TGTGCCAGCTCACCACCGGTGAGGCGGGAGGGAGAGACG. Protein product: CASSPPVRREGET. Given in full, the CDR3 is CASSPPVRREGETQYF.

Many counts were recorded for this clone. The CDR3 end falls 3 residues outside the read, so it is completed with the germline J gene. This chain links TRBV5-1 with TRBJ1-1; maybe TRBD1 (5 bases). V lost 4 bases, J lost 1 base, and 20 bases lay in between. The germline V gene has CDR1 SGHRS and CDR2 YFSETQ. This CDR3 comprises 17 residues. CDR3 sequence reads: CASSPGGTAHWNTEAFF. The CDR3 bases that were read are TGCGCCAGCAGCCCGGGAGGGACTGCTCATTGGAACACTGAA.

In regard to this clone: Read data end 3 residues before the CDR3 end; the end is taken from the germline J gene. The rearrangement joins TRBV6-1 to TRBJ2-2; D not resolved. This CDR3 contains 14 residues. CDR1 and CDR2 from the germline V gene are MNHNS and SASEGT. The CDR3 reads CASSENLSDSPLFF. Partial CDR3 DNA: TGTGCCAGCAGTGAAAATTTGTCAGATTCACCG.